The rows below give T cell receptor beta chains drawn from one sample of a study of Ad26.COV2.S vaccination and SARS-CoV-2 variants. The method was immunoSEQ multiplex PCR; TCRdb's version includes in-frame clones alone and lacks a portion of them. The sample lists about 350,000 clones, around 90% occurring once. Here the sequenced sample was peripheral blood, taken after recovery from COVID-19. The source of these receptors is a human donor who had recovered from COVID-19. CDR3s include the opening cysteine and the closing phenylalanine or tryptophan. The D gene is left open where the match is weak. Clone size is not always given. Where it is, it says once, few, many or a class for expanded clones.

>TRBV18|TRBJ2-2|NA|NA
TGTGCCAGCTCACCGGGACAGAACACCGGGGAGCTGTTTTTT
CASSPGQNTGELFF
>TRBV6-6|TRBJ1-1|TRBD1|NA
TGTGCCAGCAGACGACAGGGAAACCCTGAAGCTTTCTTT
CASRRQGNPEAFF
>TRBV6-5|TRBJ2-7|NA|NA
TGTGCCAGCAGGGTGGTGGATGGGTCGAGGGAGCAGTACTTC
CASRVVDGSREQYF
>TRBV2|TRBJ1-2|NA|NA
TGTGCCAGCACCCTAGAAAACGTGGGGGTAAGAGGCTACACCTTC
CASTLENVGVRGYTF
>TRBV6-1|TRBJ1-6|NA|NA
TGTGCCAGCAGTGATGGGTCTTCACCCCTCCACTTT
CASSDGSSPLHF
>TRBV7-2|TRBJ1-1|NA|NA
TGTGCCAGCAGCCCCGGGCGGGCTGAAGCTTTCTTT
CASSPGRAEAFF
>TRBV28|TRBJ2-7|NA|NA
TGTGCCAGCAGTTTATTTAGGGGCGGGGCCGGGGAGCAGTACTTC
CASSLFRGGAGEQYF
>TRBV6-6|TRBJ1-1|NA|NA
TGTGCCAGCAGTTTCTTGGGTAGTTCGGGAGAAGCTTTCTTT
CASSFLGSSGEAFF
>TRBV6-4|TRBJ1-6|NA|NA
TGTGCCAGCAGCCTAAACAGGGATTATAATTCACCCCTCCACTTT
CASSLNRDYNSPLHF
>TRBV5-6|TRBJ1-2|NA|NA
TGTGCCAGCAGCTTGGAGCCAGCTTTTTACACCTTC
CASSLEPAFYTF
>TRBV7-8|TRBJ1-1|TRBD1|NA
TGTGCCAGCAGCTTAGAAGGGGCAGGGGGCTTGAACACTGAAGCTTTCTTT
CASSLEGAGGLNTEAFF
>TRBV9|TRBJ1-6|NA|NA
TGTGCCAGCAGCGCTTCCACCCAGAGGTCGGCACCCCTCCACTTT
CASSASTQRSAPLHF
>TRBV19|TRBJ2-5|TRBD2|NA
TGTGCCAGTAGTACCCAACGACTAGCGGGGGGCCAAGAGACCCAGTACTTC
CASSTQRLAGGQETQYF
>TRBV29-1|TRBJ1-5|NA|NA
TGCAGCGTCCGGGGGCCCTCTGGAAGAAAGGCCCAGCATTTT
CSVRGPSGRKAQHF
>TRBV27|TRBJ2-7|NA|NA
TGTGCCAGCAGTCCCTACGAGCAGTACTTC
CASSPYEQYF
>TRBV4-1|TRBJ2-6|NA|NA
TGCGCCAGCAGCCATCCCTCGGATGCGTCTGGGGCCAACGTCCTGACTTTC
CASSHPSDASGANVLTF
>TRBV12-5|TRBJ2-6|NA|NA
TGTGCTAGTGCCCTCTCCGGTGGGTCTGGGGCCAACGTCCTGACTTTC
CASALSGGSGANVLTF
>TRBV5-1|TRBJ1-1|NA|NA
TGCGCCAGCAGCTTGGCCGGTCTTCTACCGAACACTGAAGCTTTCTTT
CASSLAGLLPNTEAFF
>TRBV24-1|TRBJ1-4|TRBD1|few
TGTGCCACCAGTGAGTGTGGGACAGCCATTTATGAAAAACTGTTTTTT
CATSECGTAIYEKLFF
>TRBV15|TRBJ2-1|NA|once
TGTGCCACCAGCAGAGTAGGGGTCCGTGAGCAGTTCTTC
CATSRVGVREQFF
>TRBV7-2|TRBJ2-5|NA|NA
TGTGCCAGCAGCTTCCAGACCGGAGAGACCCAGTACTTC
CASSFQTGETQYF
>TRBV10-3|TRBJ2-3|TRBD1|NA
TGTGCCATCAGTCCCGGACAGGGGGCAAACACAGATACGCAGTATTTT
CAISPGQGANTDTQYF
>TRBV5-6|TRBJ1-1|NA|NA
TGTGCCAGCAGCGGGGGACAAACGCTGGTCACTGAAGCTTTCTTT
CASSGGQTLVTEAFF
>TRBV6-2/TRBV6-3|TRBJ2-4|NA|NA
TGTGCCAGCAGTCGGACAATGGACTCCCTAGCCAAAAACATTCAGTACTTC
CASSRTMDSLAKNIQYF
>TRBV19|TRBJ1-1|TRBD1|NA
TGTGCCAGTATGCAGACAGGGCCTGGGACTGAAGCTTTCTTT
CASMQTGPGTEAFF
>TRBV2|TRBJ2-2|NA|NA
TGTGCCAGCACCAACCTTATGGGGACAACCGGGGAGCTGTTTTTT
CASTNLMGTTGELFF
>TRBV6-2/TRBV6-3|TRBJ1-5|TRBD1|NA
TGTGCCAGCAGTTACGTGGGACAGGGTAGGTGGCAGCCCCAGCATTTT
CASSYVGQGRWQPQHF
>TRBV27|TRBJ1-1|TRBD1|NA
TGTGCCAGCAGTACCACAACAGGGGGCACTGAAGCTTTCTTT
CASSTTTGGTEAFF
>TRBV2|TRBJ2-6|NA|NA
TGTGCCAGCAGCGACCGGGTCCCCCATCTCTCTGGGGCCAACGTCCTGACTTTC
CASSDRVPHLSGANVLTF
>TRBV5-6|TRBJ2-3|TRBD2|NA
TGTGCCAGCAGCGTGGGGACTAGCGGAGATACGCAGTATTTT
CASSVGTSGDTQYF
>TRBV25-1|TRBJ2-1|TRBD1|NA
TGTGCCAGCAGGGGACAGCTCAACAATGAGCAGTTCTTC
CASRGQLNNEQFF
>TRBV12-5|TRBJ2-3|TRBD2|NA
TGTGCTAGTGGTTTGGGACCGGGACTAGCGGGGGGGCCGGGCACAGATACGCAGTATTTT
CASGLGPGLAGGPGTDTQYF
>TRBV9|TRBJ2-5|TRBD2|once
TGTGCCAGCAGCGTAGGAGGACTAGCGGAAGAGACCCAGTACTTC
CASSVGGLAEETQYF
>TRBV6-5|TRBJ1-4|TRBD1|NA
TGTGCCAGCAGGCCATCAGGGGGCTCAGGTGAAAAACTGTTTTTT
CASRPSGGSGEKLFF
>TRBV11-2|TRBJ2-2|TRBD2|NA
TGTGCCAGCAGCTTTAGTCGGAGAGCGGGGGCGAACACCGGGGAGCTGTTTTTT
CASSFSRRAGANTGELFF
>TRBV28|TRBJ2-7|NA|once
TGTGCCAGCATCCCGGGGCGGCCAGGACCCGAGCAGTACTTC
CASIPGRPGPEQYF
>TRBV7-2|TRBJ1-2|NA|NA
TGTGCCAGCGATGTACCCTACGACTATGGCTACACCTTC
CASDVPYDYGYTF
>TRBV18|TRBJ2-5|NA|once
TGTGCCAGCTCACCACTTACGGACCAAGAGACCCAGTACTTC
CASSPLTDQETQYF
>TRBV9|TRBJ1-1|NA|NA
TGTGCCAGCAGCGTAGGTTGGGGGGCGAACACTGAAGCTTTCTTT
CASSVGWGANTEAFF
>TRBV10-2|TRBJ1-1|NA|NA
TGCGCCAGCAGTGAGTCAGGGAACTTTGGCGGCACTGAAGCTTTCTTT
CASSESGNFGGTEAFF
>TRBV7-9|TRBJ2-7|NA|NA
TGTGCCAGCAGCTGGACGGGCTACGAGCAGTACTTC
CASSWTGYEQYF
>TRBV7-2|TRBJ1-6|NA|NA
TGTGCCAGCAGCTCCCGGGTCCACAGCTCCTATAATTCACCCCTCCACTTT
CASSSRVHSSYNSPLHF
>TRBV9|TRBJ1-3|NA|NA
TGTGCCAGCAGCGTAGTGTCAGCTGGAAACACCATATATTTT
CASSVVSAGNTIYF
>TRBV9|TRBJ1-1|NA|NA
TGTGCCAGCAGCGTATTGGGTCTGAACACTGAAGCTTTCTTT
CASSVLGLNTEAFF
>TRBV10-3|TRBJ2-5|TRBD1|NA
TGTGCCGTCTCCGGGACAGTTCAAGAGACCCAGTACTTC
CAVSGTVQETQYF